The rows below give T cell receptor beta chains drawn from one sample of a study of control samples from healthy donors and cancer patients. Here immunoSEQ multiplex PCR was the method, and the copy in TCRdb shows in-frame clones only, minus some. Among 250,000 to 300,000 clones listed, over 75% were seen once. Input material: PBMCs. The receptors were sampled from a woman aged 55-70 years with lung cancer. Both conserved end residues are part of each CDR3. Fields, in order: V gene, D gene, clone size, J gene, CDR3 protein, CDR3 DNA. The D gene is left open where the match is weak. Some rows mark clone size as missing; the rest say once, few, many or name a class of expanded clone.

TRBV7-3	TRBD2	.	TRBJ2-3	CASSPGASGRVDTQYF	TGTGCCAGCAGCCCTGGGGCTAGCGGGAGGGTAGATACGCAGTATTTT
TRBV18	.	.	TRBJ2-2	CASSPARVTGELFF	TGTGCCAGCTCACCGGCCAGGGTCACCGGGGAGCTGTTTTTT
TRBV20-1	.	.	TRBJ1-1	CSASGHSEAFF	TGCAGTGCTTCGGGACACTCTGAAGCTTTCTTT
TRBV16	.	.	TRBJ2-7	CASSQLNPPAYEQYF	TGTGCCAGCAGCCAATTGAACCCCCCCGCCTACGAGCAGTACTTC
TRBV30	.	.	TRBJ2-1	CAWSVVVEQFF	TGTGCCTGGAGTGTAGTCGTAGAGCAGTTCTTC
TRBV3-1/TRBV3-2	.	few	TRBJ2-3	CASSQWADTQYF	TGTGCCAGCAGCCAATGGGCAGATACGCAGTATTTT
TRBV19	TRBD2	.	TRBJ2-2	CASSIVPGLAGNTGELFF	TGTGCCAGTAGTATAGTTCCCGGACTAGCGGGGAACACCGGGGAGCTGTTTTTT
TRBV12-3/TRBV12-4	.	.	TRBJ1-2	CASRGVSDYGYTF	TGTGCCAGCAGGGGGGTGAGCGACTATGGCTACACCTTC
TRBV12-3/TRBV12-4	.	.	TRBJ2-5	CAGSQGPKETQYF	TGTGCCGGGTCACAGGGACCGAAAGAGACCCAGTACTTC
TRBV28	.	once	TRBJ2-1	CASSRIPTEYNEQFF	TGTGCCAGCAGTCGAATACCGACAGAATACAATGAGCAGTTCTTC
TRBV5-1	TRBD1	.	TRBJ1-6	CASSWGGQGDSPLHF	TGCGCCAGCAGCTGGGGGGGACAGGGAGATTCACCCCTCCACTTT
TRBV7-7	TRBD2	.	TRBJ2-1	CASSPLAGGGNEQFF	TGTGCTAGCTCCCCCCTAGCGGGGGGCGGTAATGAGCAGTTCTTC
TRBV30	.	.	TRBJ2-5	CAWSKDGLIGTQYF	TGTGCCTGGAGTAAGGACGGACTTATCGGGACCCAGTACTTC
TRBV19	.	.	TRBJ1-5	CASSIGGGDTGGQHF	TGTGCCAGTAGTATAGGGGGCGGAGACACCGGCGGCCAGCATTTT
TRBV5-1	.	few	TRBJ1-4	CASSFVGRPSTNEKLFF	TGCGCCAGCAGCTTTGTAGGCAGACCTTCAACTAATGAAAAACTGTTTTTT
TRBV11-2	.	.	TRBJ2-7	CASSLEGFWRVSEQYF	TGTGCCAGCAGCTTAGAAGGGTTTTGGAGGGTTAGCGAGCAGTACTTC
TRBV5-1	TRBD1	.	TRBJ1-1	CASSLQGANTEAFF	TGCGCCAGCAGCTTGCAGGGGGCGAACACTGAAGCTTTCTTT
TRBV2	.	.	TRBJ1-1	CASSVWEGENTEAFF	TGTGCCAGCAGTGTGTGGGAGGGAGAGAACACTGAAGCTTTCTTT
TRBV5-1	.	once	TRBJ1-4	CASSLGPQGRTNEKLFF	TGCGCCAGCAGCTTGGGTCCCCAGGGGCGAACTAATGAAAAACTGTTTTTT
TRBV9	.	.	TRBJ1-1	CASSVSPTMNTEAFF	TGTGCCAGCAGCGTATCTCCAACAATGAACACTGAAGCTTTCTTT
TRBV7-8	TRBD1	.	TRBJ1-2	CASSPTRGQGYGYTF	TGTGCCAGCAGCCCGACCAGGGGGCAGGGCTATGGCTACACCTTC
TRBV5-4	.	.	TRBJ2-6	CASRLNSGANVLTF	TGTGCCAGCAGATTGAACTCTGGGGCCAACGTCCTGACTTTC
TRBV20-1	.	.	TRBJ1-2	CSASRQNYGYTF	TGCAGTGCTAGTCGGCAGAACTATGGCTACACCTTC
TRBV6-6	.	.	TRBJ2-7	CASSMAGGVEQYF	TGTGCCAGCAGTATGGCCGGCGGGGTCGAGCAGTACTTC
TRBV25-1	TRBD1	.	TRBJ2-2	CASSESLGQGENTGELFF	TGTGCCAGCAGTGAATCTCTAGGACAGGGGGAGAACACCGGGGAGCTGTTTTTT
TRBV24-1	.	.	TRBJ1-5	CATSDLRRGPQTTQHF	TGTGCCACCAGTGATTTGCGACGGGGACCTCAAACGACCCAGCATTTT
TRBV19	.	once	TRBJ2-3	CASIPLPGARTDTQYF	TGTGCCAGTATCCCCCTACCAGGGGCCCGCACAGATACGCAGTATTTT
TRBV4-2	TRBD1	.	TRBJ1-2	CASNLLGGQYGYTF	TGTGCCAGCAACCTTCTAGGGGGACAGTATGGCTACACCTTC
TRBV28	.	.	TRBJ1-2	CASSSGDRGYTF	TGTGCCAGCAGCTCCGGGGATCGTGGCTACACCTTC
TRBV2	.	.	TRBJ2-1	CASSATGRGPREQFF	TGTGCCAGCAGTGCGACAGGAAGAGGTCCGCGGGAGCAGTTCTTC
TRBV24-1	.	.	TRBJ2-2	CATSDSSQGGKELFF	TGTGCCACCAGTGATTCCAGTCAGGGGGGGAAGGAGCTGTTTTTT
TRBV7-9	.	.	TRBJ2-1	CASSPDRWNEQFF	TGTGCCAGCAGCCCGGACCGCTGGAATGAGCAGTTCTTC
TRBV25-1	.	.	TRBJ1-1	CASSEGQTTEAFF	TGTGCCAGCAGTGAAGGACAGACCACTGAAGCTTTCTTT
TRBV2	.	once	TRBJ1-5	CASTMAGSSNQPQHF	TGTGCCAGCACCATGGCGGGGTCCAGCAATCAGCCCCAGCATTTT
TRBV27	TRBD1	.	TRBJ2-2	CASSLSPGGRTGELFF	TGTGCCAGCAGTTTATCGCCAGGGGGCCGCACCGGGGAGCTGTTTTTT
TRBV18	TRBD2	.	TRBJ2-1	CASSLAGGTNEQFF	TGTGCCAGCTCCTTAGCGGGAGGCACCAATGAGCAGTTCTTC
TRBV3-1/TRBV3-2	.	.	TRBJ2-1	CASSRQGGPNEQFF	TGTGCCAGCAGCCGGCAGGGGGGGCCGAATGAGCAGTTCTTC
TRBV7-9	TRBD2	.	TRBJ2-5	CASSASGLAGGFETQYF	TGTGCCAGCAGCGCCTCCGGACTAGCGGGAGGGTTTGAGACCCAGTACTTC
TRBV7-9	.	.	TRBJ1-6	CASSLVFSPNSPLHF	TGTGCCAGCAGCTTAGTCTTTTCCCCAAATTCACCCCTCCACTTT
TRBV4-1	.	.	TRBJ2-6	CASSQEWGVAQGVLTF	TGCGCCAGCAGCCAAGAGTGGGGAGTAGCGCAAGGGGTCCTGACTTTC
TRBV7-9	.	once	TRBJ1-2	CASSLGQGWSNYGYTF	TGTGCCAGCAGCTTAGGCCAGGGGTGGTCTAACTATGGCTACACCTTC
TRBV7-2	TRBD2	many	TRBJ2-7	CASSVVAGGYSYEQYF	TGTGCCAGCAGCGTCGTAGCGGGGGGGTACTCCTACGAGCAGTACTTC
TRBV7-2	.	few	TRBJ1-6	CASSLPATGPNSPLHF	TGTGCCAGCAGCTTACCCGCAACAGGTCCTAATTCACCCCTCCACTTT
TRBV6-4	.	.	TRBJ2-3	CASSASGERDTQYF	TGTGCCAGCAGTGCTTCAGGGGAGAGAGATACGCAGTATTTT
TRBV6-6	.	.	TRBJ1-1	CASSRTGNTEAFF	TGTGCCAGCAGCCGTACCGGGAACACTGAAGCTTTCTTT
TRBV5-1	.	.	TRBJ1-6	CASSTGTTNSPLHF	TGCGCCAGCAGCACCGGGACGACTAATTCACCCCTCCACTTT
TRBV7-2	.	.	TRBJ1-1	CASSLEQSNTEAFF	TGTGCCAGCAGCTTAGAACAGTCAAACACTGAAGCTTTCTTT
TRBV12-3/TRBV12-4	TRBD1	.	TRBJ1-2	CASSPATGKGYTF	TGTGCCAGCAGTCCGGCGACAGGGAAGGGCTACACCTTC
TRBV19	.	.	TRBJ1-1	CASSAHRSTEAFF	TGTGCCAGTAGTGCTCACAGGAGCACTGAAGCTTTCTTT
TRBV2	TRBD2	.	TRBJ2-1	CASRSGGPYNEQFF	TGTGCCAGCCGGAGCGGGGGGCCGTACAATGAGCAGTTCTTC
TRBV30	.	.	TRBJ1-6	CAWSDPQSSYNSPLHF	TGTGCCTGGAGTGATCCGCAGAGCTCCTATAATTCACCCCTCCACTTT
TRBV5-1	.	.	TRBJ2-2	CASSLDYRTGELFF	TGCGCCAGCAGCTTGGACTACCGCACCGGGGAGCTGTTTTTT
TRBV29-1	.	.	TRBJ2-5	CSVGGYGGPQETQYF	TGCAGCGTTGGGGGTTACGGGGGCCCACAAGAGACCCAGTACTTC
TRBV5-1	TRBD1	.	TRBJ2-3	CASSSGQTSTDTQYF	TGCGCCAGCAGCTCGGGACAGACTAGCACAGATACGCAGTATTTT